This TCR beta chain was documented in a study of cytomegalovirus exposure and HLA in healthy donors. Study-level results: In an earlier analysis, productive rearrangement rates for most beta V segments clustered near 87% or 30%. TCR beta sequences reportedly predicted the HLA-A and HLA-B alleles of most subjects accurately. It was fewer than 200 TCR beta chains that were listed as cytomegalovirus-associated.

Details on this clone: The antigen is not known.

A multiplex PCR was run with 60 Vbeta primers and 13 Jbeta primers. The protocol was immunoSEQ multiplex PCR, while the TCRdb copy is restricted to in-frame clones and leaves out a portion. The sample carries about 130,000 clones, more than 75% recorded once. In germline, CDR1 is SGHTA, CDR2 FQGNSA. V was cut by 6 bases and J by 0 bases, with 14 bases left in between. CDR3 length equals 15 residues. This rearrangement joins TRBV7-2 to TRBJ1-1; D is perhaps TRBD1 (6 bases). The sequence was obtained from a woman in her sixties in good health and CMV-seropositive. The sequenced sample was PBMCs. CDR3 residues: CASRPQGRMNTEAFF. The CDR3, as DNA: TGTGCCAGCAGGCCCCAGGGGCGCATGAACACTGAAGCTTTCTTT.